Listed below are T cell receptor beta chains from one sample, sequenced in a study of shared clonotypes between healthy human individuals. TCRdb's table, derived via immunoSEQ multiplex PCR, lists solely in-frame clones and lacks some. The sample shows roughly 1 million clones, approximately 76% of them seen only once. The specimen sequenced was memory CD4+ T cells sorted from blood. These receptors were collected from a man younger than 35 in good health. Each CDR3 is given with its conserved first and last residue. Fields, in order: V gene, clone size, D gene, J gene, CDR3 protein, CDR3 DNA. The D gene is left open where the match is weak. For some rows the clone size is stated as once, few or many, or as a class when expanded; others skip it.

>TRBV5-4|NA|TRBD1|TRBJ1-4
CASSLGQGKKREKLFF
TGTGCCAGCAGCTTGGGACAGGGGAAGAAGCGTGAAAAACTGTTTTTT
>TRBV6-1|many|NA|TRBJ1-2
CASSEETRGISGNGYTF
TGTGCCAGCAGTGAAGAGACTAGGGGGATTTCAGGGAATGGCTACACCTTC
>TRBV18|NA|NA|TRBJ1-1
CASSALSENTEAFF
TGTGCCAGCTCAGCATTAAGTGAGAACACTGAAGCTTTCTTT
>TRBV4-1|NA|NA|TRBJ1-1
CASSQEDQGTEAFF
TGCGCCAGCAGCCAAGAGGACCAGGGAACTGAAGCTTTCTTT
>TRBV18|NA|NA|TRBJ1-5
CASSPGGKGQPQHF
TGTGCCAGCTCACCAGGGGGAAAGGGGCAGCCCCAGCATTTT
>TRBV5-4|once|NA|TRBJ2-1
CASSPPGDGNEQFF
TGTGCCAGCAGCCCTCCAGGAGATGGGAATGAGCAGTTCTTC
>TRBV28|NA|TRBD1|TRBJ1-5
CASSLRQGGSQPQHF
TGTGCCAGCAGTCTCCGACAGGGAGGTAGTCAGCCCCAGCATTTT
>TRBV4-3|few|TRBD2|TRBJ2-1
CASSPGLAGGNEQFF
TGCGCCAGCAGCCCAGGACTAGCGGGAGGGAATGAGCAGTTCTTC
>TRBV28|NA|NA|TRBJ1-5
CASSPWTVLGQPQHF
TGTGCCAGCAGTCCCTGGACAGTCCTTGGTCAGCCCCAGCATTTT
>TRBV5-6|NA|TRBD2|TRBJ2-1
CASSLAGGNYNEQFF
TGTGCCAGCAGCTTAGCGGGAGGAAACTACAATGAGCAGTTCTTC